The clone carrying this T cell receptor beta chain was seen more than once but under ten times. Antigen: not known. TCRdb reanalysed the RT-PCR reads using MiXCR and keeps one entry per CDR3 protein. The table includes under 750,000 distinct CDR3 sequences, approximately 12% detected once. This sample is drawn from a study of response to subunit inactivated influenza vaccine. Study conclusions and caveats: Authors suggested seasonal influenza vaccinations each recruit few new T cells.

V gave up 2 bases and J gave up 2 bases, with 10 bases separating them. CDR3 length: 15 residues. Germline V gene lookup returns CDR1 SEHNR and CDR2 FQNEAQ (reference sequence). The chain employs TRBV7-9 and TRBJ2-1; D remains unclear. This specimen was PBMCs from blood, taken on the day of vaccination. The TCR sequence derives from a middle-aged man who received an inactivated influenza vaccine. This chain's CDR3 is CASSLPMRTYNEQFF. Here the CDR3 DNA reads TGTGCCAGCAGCTTACCTATGAGGACCTACAATGAGCAGTTCTTC.